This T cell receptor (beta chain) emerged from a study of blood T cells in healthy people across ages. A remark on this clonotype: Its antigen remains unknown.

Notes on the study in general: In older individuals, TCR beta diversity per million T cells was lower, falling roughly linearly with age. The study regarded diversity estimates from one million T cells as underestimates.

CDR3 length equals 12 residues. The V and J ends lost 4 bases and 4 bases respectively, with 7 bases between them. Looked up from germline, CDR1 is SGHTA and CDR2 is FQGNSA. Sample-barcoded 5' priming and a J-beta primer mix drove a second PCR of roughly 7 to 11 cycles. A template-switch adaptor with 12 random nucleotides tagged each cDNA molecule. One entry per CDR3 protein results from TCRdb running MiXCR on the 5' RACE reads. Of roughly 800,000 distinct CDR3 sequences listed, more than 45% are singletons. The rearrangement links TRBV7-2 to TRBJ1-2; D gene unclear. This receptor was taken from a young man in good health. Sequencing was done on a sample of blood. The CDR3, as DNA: TGTGCCAGCAGCTCGGACGGCTATGGCTACACCTTC. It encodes CASSSDGYGYTF.